This TCR beta chain originates from a study of cytotoxic CD8 clonotypes in ibrutinib-treated CLL (TCRdb year 2021). With regard to the full study: In this cohort, over 14 patients were treatment-naive and fewer than 13 were relapsed/refractory, while about 18 had unmutated IGHV. Partial responses were observed in 24 patients and complete responses in 2; after a median follow-up of roughly 62 months, remission was maintained in about 15 patients and progression was observed in roughly twelve. Response samples were taken after a median of approximately 13 months on treatment, ranging from roughly 6 to 36 months. On average, each sample had roughly 230,000 productive templates and approximately 100,000 productive rearrangements. Longitudinal samples were obtainable from about 30% of the roughly 86 participants in the trial. Cryopreserved peripheral blood mononuclear cells were obtained before treatment, at response, and at either sustained remission or disease progression. Every sample from remission and from progressive disease was obtained while the patients were still on ibrutinib.

Sample time point, as interpreted from the label and publication: about eleven months on ibrutinib. For TCR beta library preparation, approximately 2 micrograms of genomic DNA were extracted from the cryopreserved PBMCs. Longitudinal blood samples from CLL patients on ibrutinib monotherapy underwent high-throughput TCR beta sequencing. The patients took part in an open-label, single-center phase 2 trial of ibrutinib monotherapy. For this chain, trimming is 1 base at the V end and 5 bases at the J end, and the number of junction bases without a gene match is 5. The CDR3 starts with the cysteine, ends with the phenylalanine, and has 16 residues. Only CDR3 DNA remains: 48 bases, in frame from the first base. CDR1 and CDR2 are drawn from the germline V gene (reference sequence): PRHDT, FYEKMQ. Each clonotype received, on average, 10x coverage in deep resolution sequencing performed on a MiSeq, where the target depth lay between 1 in 1 million and 1 in 200,000 T cells. TCR beta libraries were generated with the immunoSEQ hsTCRB Kit. On the authors' methods: Data were analyzed with ImmunoSEQ Data Assistant and ImmunoSEQ Analyzer, with V, D and J genes assigned per IMGT definitions. Clonality, which ranges from 0 to 1, was calculated as one minus the normalized Shannon entropy of productive rearrangement frequencies. Public clonotype analysis was restricted to overrepresented clonotypes comprising at least 0.05% of each patient's repertoire. Some 13 repertoires from age-matched healthy donors, obtained from immuneACCESS, served as clonality controls. The clones in this table, taken by TCRdb from immuneACCESS, are in-frame only. Not every clone is retained; where verified, under half of the shortfall comes from an unresolved V gene, and the cause of the rest is unknown. The V and J calls and clone size come from that table; D and trimming were worked out from the DNA. The sample includes over 200,000 clones, with 79% observed a single time. The top ten clones comprise over 9.5% of the sample.

Results and caveats for the whole study, not just this receptor: At baseline, clonality was higher than in age-matched healthy donors and showed a strong correlation with circulating CD8+ T-cell counts. Public clonotypes were rare and either shrank or stayed stable during treatment, and the rise in clonality at ibrutinib response reflected expansion of private clonotypes. Sampling times were not matched between sustained-remission and progressing patients, and lymph node repertoires were not studied. Clonality increased at ibrutinib response, stayed stable in sustained remission, and fell back toward baseline at progression.

To note about this clone: Its antigen has not been determined. Per-base qualities were not stored, and no clone one base away is much larger.

The source of this sequence is a human donor with chronic lymphocytic leukemia. This sample comprised PBMCs, obtained after 12 months of ibrutinib treatment. The sequence is built from TRBV13 and TRBJ2-1; 10 of the junction bases match TRBD2. The nucleotide sequence is TGTGCCAGCAGCTTAGAACTAGCGGGGTTACACAATGAGCAGTTCTTC. Its protein is CASSLELAGLHNEQFF.